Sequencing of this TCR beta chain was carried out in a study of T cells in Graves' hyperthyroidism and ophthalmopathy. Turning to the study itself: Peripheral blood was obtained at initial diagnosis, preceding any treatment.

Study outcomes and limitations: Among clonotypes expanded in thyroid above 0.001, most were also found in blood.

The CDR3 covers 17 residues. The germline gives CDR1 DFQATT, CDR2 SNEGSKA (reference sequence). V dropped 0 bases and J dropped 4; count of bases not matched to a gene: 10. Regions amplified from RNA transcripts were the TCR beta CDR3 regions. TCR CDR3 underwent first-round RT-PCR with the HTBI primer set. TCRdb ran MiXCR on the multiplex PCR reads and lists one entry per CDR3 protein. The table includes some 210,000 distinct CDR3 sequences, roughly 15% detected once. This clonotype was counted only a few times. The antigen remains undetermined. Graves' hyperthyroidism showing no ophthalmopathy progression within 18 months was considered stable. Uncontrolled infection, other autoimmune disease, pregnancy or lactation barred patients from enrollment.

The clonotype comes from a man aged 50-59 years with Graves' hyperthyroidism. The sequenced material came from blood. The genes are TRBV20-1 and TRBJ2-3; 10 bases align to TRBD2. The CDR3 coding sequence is TGCAGTGCTAGAGATAGCGGGAGGAGTACGGGGGCAGATACGCAGTATTTT. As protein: CSARDSGRSTGADTQYF.